Listed below are T cell receptor beta chains from one sample, sequenced in a study of CD8 T cells in Susac syndrome. TCRdb redid the calling of the immunoSEQ multiplex PCR reads with MiXCR, one entry per CDR3 protein. The data hold about 250,000 distinct CDR3 sequences, with 80% to 95% observed a single time. The sequenced sample was CD4+ T cells from PBMCs. The receptors were gathered from a human donor with multiple sclerosis. CDR3s include the opening cysteine and the closing phenylalanine or tryptophan. A D gene is named only where the DNA matches it firmly. The size of a clone is reported for some rows only, either as once, few or many, or as a class for expanded clones.

>TRBJ1-2|-|TRBV30|-
TGTGCCTGGAGTATGGCAGGGGCGCATGGCTACACCTTC
CAWSMAGAHGYTF
>TRBJ2-3|-|TRBV7-2|-
TGTGCCAGCAGCTTAGCTTGGCAAACAGATACGCAGTATTTT
CASSLAWQTDTQYF
>TRBJ2-7|-|TRBV3-1|-
TGTGCCAGCAGCCAAGCCCCCGGGACAGAGCAGTACTTC
CASSQAPGTEQYF
>TRBJ1-2|few|TRBV18|-
TGTGCCAGCTCACTAGGGTCTGGTAACTATGGCTACACCTTC
CASSLGSGNYGYTF
>TRBJ2-4|once|TRBV14|-
TGTGCCAGCTGGTCCGGGGATGACGCCAAAAACATTCAGTACTTC
CASWSGDDAKNIQYF
>TRBJ1-1|few|TRBV14|-
TGTGCCAGCAGCCCCCCATCCGGGACACCAAACACTGAAGCTTTCTTT
CASSPPSGTPNTEAFF
>TRBJ2-2|-|TRBV5-1|-
TGCGCCAGCAGCCTCCAGAAAAACACCGGGGAGCTGTTTTTT
CASSLQKNTGELFF
>TRBJ1-3|-|TRBV9|-
TGTGCCAGCAGCGTAGCTACGGGAGGCCCAGGCGGAAACACCATATATTTT
CASSVATGGPGGNTIYF
>TRBJ1-2|-|TRBV9|-
TGTGCCAGCAGCGGAGGTATCGAGGGCTACACCTTC
CASSGGIEGYTF
>TRBJ1-5|few|TRBV20-1|TRBD1
TGCAGTGCTCGGACAGGGGTCAATCAGCCCCAGCATTTT
CSARTGVNQPQHF
>TRBJ1-6|-|TRBV30|-
TGTGCCCGGAGTTTCTACTCTAATTCACCCCTCCACTTT
CARSFYSNSPLHF
>TRBJ2-3|-|TRBV14|TRBD2
TGTGCCAGCAGCCAAGATTCGGCTAGCGGGAGCTTTGATACGCAGTATTTT
CASSQDSASGSFDTQYF
>TRBJ2-6|-|TRBV4-1|TRBD2
TGCGCCAGCAGCCCCGGACTAGCGGGTGTCTCTGGGGCCAACGTCCTGACTTTC
CASSPGLAGVSGANVLTF
>TRBJ1-1|-|TRBV6-1|-
TGTGCCAGCAGTGGACTATTGAACAGGGTGGTGGTGGGGACTGAAGCTTTCTTT
CASSGLLNRVVVGTEAFF
>TRBJ2-3|-|TRBV12-3/TRBV12-4|TRBD1
TGTGCCAGCAGCTCCCGTGACAGGGATACAGATACGCAGTATTTT
CASSSRDRDTDTQYF
>TRBJ2-2|-|TRBV19|-
TGTGCCAGTAGGAGGGAGACCATCACCGGGGAGCTGTTTTTT
CASRRETITGELFF
>TRBJ2-7|-|TRBV10-2|-
TGCGCCAGCAGGCCACCCGGGCTTCCCTACGAGCAGTACTTC
CASRPPGLPYEQYF
>TRBJ1-4|-|TRBV7-9|TRBD1
TGTGCCAGCAGCTTAGCGGCGACAGGGGTCGGTGAAAAACTGTTTTTT
CASSLAATGVGEKLFF
>TRBJ2-2|once|TRBV7-9|TRBD1
TGTGCCAGCATCACAGGGGGCGTAAGGGCCAACACCGGGGAGCTGTTTTTT
CASITGGVRANTGELFF
>TRBJ2-5|-|TRBV20-1|-
TGCAGTGCTAGACAACTGAGCGGAGATTACCAAGAGACCCAGTACTTC
CSARQLSGDYQETQYF
>TRBJ2-1|-|TRBV6-1|TRBD2
TGTGCCAGCAGCTCATCCCACGGGGCTAGCGGGTACAATGAGCAGTTCTTC
CASSSSHGASGYNEQFF
>TRBJ2-7|once|TRBV28|-
TGTGCCAGCAGTTTATTAGGAGGGAGAAATCTGAACGAGCAGTACTTC
CASSLLGGRNLNEQYF
>TRBJ2-5|-|TRBV7-8|-
TGTGCCAGCAGACCTGACAGGTCTCGACAGGAGACCCAGTACTTC
CASRPDRSRQETQYF
>TRBJ2-7|-|TRBV10-3|TRBD1
TGTGCCATCAGCTCCGGGACAGGGGGACCCTACGAGCAGTACTTC
CAISSGTGGPYEQYF
>TRBJ1-3|-|TRBV20-1|-
TGCAGTGCTCCGTCCTCTGGAAACACCATATATTTT
CSAPSSGNTIYF
>TRBJ2-1|-|TRBV5-1|TRBD2
TGCGCCAGCAGCTTGGTACCTAGCGGGGCCAATGAGCAGTTCTTC
CASSLVPSGANEQFF
>TRBJ2-3|-|TRBV15|TRBD1
TGTGCCACCAGCAGGGGAGGACAGGGGACACAAAGCACAGATACGCAGTATTTT
CATSRGGQGTQSTDTQYF
>TRBJ1-1|-|TRBV7-9|TRBD1
TGTGCCAGCAGCGACAGGGGCCTCCGTGACACTGAAGCTTTCTTT
CASSDRGLRDTEAFF